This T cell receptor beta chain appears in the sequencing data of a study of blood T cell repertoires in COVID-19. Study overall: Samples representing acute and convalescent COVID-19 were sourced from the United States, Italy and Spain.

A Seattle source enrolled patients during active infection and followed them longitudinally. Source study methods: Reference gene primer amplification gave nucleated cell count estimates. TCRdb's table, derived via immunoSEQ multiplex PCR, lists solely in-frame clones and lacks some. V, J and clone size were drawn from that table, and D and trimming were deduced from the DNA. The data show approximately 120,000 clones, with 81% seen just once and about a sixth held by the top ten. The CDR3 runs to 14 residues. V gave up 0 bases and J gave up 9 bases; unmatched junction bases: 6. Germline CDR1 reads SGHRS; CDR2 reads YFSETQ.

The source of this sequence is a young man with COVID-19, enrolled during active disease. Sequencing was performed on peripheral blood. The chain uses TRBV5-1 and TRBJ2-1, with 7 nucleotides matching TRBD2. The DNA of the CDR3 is TGCGCCAGCAGCTTGGAGGGGCTAGCGGCTGAGCAGTTCTTC. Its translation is CASSLEGLAAEQFF.